A selection of T cell receptor beta chains follows, all from one sample in a study of blood T cell repertoires in COVID-19. Sequencing was performed with immunoSEQ multiplex PCR; in TCRdb, only in-frame clones are kept and a portion is missing. The sample has 250,000 to 350,000 clones; around 90% are singletons. Sequencing was carried out using peripheral blood. Receptors were obtained from a woman between 45 and 60 years old who had recovered from COVID-19. Both conserved end residues are part of each CDR3. The D gene is left open where the match is weak. Only part of the rows carry a size: once, few, many, or a class if the clone is expanded.

v_gene: TRBV19; abundance: .; d_gene: .; j_gene: TRBJ1-6; CDR3aa: CASSLYGDSPLHF; CDR3nt: TGTGCCAGTAGTCTTTACGGGGATTCACCCCTCCACTTT
v_gene: TRBV3-1/TRBV3-2; abundance: .; d_gene: .; j_gene: TRBJ2-7; CDR3aa: CASSPRGGLTYEQYF; CDR3nt: TGTGCCAGCAGCCCACGAGGCGGTCTTACCTACGAGCAGTACTTC
v_gene: TRBV5-5; abundance: once; d_gene: .; j_gene: TRBJ1-6; CDR3aa: CASSLEGDNSPLHF; CDR3nt: TGTGCCAGCAGCTTGGAGGGAGATAATTCACCCCTCCACTTT
v_gene: TRBV4-1; abundance: once; d_gene: .; j_gene: TRBJ2-7; CDR3aa: CASSQRGYEQYF; CDR3nt: TGCGCCAGCAGCCAAAGAGGCTACGAGCAGTACTTC
v_gene: TRBV28; abundance: .; d_gene: .; j_gene: TRBJ1-2; CDR3aa: CASIPLLVSGGYTF; CDR3nt: TGTGCCAGCATCCCCCTCCTGGTGTCTGGCGGCTACACCTTC
v_gene: TRBV6-6; abundance: .; d_gene: TRBD1; j_gene: TRBJ1-5; CDR3aa: CASSYAAGGQPQHF; CDR3nt: TGTGCCAGCAGTTATGCCGCAGGGGGCCAGCCCCAGCATTTT
v_gene: TRBV18; abundance: .; d_gene: .; j_gene: TRBJ2-3; CDR3aa: CASSPQQTRLGDTQYF; CDR3nt: TGTGCCAGCTCACCACAGCAGACTAGGCTAGGAGATACGCAGTATTTT
v_gene: TRBV27; abundance: .; d_gene: TRBD1; j_gene: TRBJ1-1; CDR3aa: CASIKGASRAFF; CDR3nt: TGTGCCAGCATAAAGGGGGCCAGCCGGGCTTTCTTT
v_gene: TRBV19; abundance: .; d_gene: .; j_gene: TRBJ1-6; CDR3aa: CASSVGQSPNSPLHF; CDR3nt: TGTGCCAGTAGTGTTGGACAGAGCCCTAATTCACCCCTCCACTTT
v_gene: TRBV28; abundance: once; d_gene: .; j_gene: TRBJ2-7; CDR3aa: CASSSPLSIAGPLVYEQYF; CDR3nt: TGTGCCAGCAGTTCACCCTTGAGTATTGCAGGGCCTTTGGTCTACGAGCAGTACTTC
v_gene: TRBV27; abundance: .; d_gene: .; j_gene: TRBJ2-1; CDR3aa: CASSLSVGGPSSYNEQFF; CDR3nt: TGTGCCAGCAGTTTATCTGTCGGGGGGCCTTCCTCCTACAATGAGCAGTTCTTC
v_gene: TRBV7-9; abundance: few; d_gene: .; j_gene: TRBJ1-4; CDR3aa: CASSLAMASDEKLFF; CDR3nt: TGTGCCAGCAGCTTAGCGATGGCTTCCGATGAAAAACTGTTTTTT
v_gene: TRBV6-5; abundance: .; d_gene: TRBD1; j_gene: TRBJ2-7; CDR3aa: CAGSYDRGHYEQYF; CDR3nt: TGTGCCGGATCTTATGACAGGGGGCATTACGAGCAGTACTTC
v_gene: TRBV5-1; abundance: .; d_gene: TRBD1; j_gene: TRBJ2-7; CDR3aa: CASSLRQGRGTYEQYF; CDR3nt: TGCGCCAGCAGCTTAAGACAGGGTAGAGGAACCTACGAGCAGTACTTC
v_gene: TRBV5-1; abundance: .; d_gene: TRBD2; j_gene: TRBJ2-1; CDR3aa: CASSLVLAGTNEQFF; CDR3nt: TGCGCCAGCAGCTTGGTACTAGCGGGGACAAATGAGCAGTTCTTC
v_gene: TRBV7-8; abundance: .; d_gene: TRBD1; j_gene: TRBJ2-7; CDR3aa: CASGNQGAREQYF; CDR3nt: TGTGCCAGCGGGAATCAGGGGGCGAGGGAGCAGTACTTC
v_gene: TRBV10-3; abundance: .; d_gene: .; j_gene: TRBJ1-2; CDR3aa: CAISESYGGSSYGYTF; CDR3nt: TGTGCCATCAGTGAGTCGTACGGGGGAAGTAGCTATGGCTACACCTTC
v_gene: TRBV29-1; abundance: .; d_gene: TRBD2; j_gene: TRBJ2-7; CDR3aa: CSDSNPAGAFYEQYF; CDR3nt: TGCAGCGACAGCAATCCAGCGGGAGCATTCTACGAGCAGTACTTC
v_gene: TRBV7-8; abundance: .; d_gene: TRBD1; j_gene: TRBJ2-2; CDR3aa: CASSNPGTGGSGELFF; CDR3nt: TGTGCCAGCAGCAACCCCGGGACAGGGGGCTCCGGGGAGCTGTTTTTT
v_gene: TRBV5-1; abundance: .; d_gene: TRBD1; j_gene: TRBJ2-7; CDR3aa: CASSTLLEQGVQQTNSYEQYF; CDR3nt: TGCGCCAGCAGCACTTTACTCGAGCAGGGGGTTCAACAGACTAACTCCTACGAGCAGTACTTC
v_gene: TRBV28; abundance: .; d_gene: .; j_gene: TRBJ2-7; CDR3aa: CASSFRGNEQYF; CDR3nt: TGTGCCAGCAGTTTTAGGGGGAACGAGCAGTACTTC
v_gene: TRBV19; abundance: .; d_gene: TRBD1; j_gene: TRBJ1-5; CDR3aa: CASTSDRGSNQPQHF; CDR3nt: TGTGCCAGTACCTCAGACAGGGGTAGCAATCAGCCCCAGCATTTT
v_gene: TRBV11-3; abundance: .; d_gene: .; j_gene: TRBJ1-1; CDR3aa: CASSHYDGEAFF; CDR3nt: TGTGCCAGCAGCCACTACGATGGAGAAGCTTTCTTT
v_gene: TRBV27; abundance: .; d_gene: .; j_gene: TRBJ2-1; CDR3aa: CASSELRRGSGNEQFF; CDR3nt: TGTGCCAGCAGTGAGCTTCGGCGGGGTAGCGGCAATGAGCAGTTCTTC
v_gene: TRBV15; abundance: .; d_gene: TRBD1; j_gene: TRBJ1-4; CDR3aa: CATSNEIDRGRNEKLFF; CDR3nt: TGTGCCACCAGCAACGAAATAGACAGGGGGCGGAATGAAAAACTGTTTTTT
v_gene: TRBV9; abundance: .; d_gene: TRBD1; j_gene: TRBJ2-7; CDR3aa: CASSTSTGAALHEQYF; CDR3nt: TGTGCCAGCAGCACATCAACAGGGGCCGCTCTCCACGAGCAGTACTTC
v_gene: TRBV5-1; abundance: .; d_gene: .; j_gene: TRBJ1-3; CDR3aa: CASSPHSVSGNTIYF; CDR3nt: TGCGCCAGCAGCCCGCATTCGGTCTCTGGAAACACCATATATTTT
v_gene: TRBV12-3/TRBV12-4; abundance: few; d_gene: .; j_gene: TRBJ1-6; CDR3aa: CASSLDKGTPLHF; CDR3nt: TGTGCCAGCAGTTTGGACAAGGGGACACCCCTCCACTTT
v_gene: TRBV28; abundance: .; d_gene: .; j_gene: TRBJ1-6; CDR3aa: CASSPGRGLSSYNSPLHF; CDR3nt: TGTGCCAGCAGTCCCGGGAGGGGTTTGAGCTCCTATAATTCACCCCTCCACTTT